These 28 T cell receptor beta chains originate from one sample sequenced in a study of shared clonotypes between healthy human individuals. Clones were sequenced by immunoSEQ multiplex PCR, and TCRdb holds only the in-frame ones, with some missing. The sample consists of roughly 2.6 million clones, just over 90% of them appearing once. The sequencing sample was made of naive CD4+ T cells sorted from blood. Described subset: CD45RA+ positively selected. These receptors were taken from a man aged 18 to 29 in good health.

The chain is built from TRBV29-1 and TRBJ2-3, with D maybe TRBD1 (6 bases). The V end was cut by 6 bases, the J end by 2 bases, with 12 bases between. The CDR3 runs 13 residues. From germline, CDR1 is SQVTM and CDR2 ANQGSEA. CDR3 in amino acids: CSVRQALTDTQYF. The CDR3 region has the DNA TGCAGCGTGAGACAGGCACTCACAGATACGCAGTATTTT.

The CDR3 spells CASRGTSGREGAGNEQFF. In nucleotides, the CDR3 is TGTGCCAGCAGGGGGACTAGCGGGAGAGAAGGGGCGGGCAATGAGCAGTTCTTC. The chain is built from TRBV9 and TRBJ2-1; the match to TRBD2 covers 14 bases. The CDR3 contains 18 residues. Trimming removed 5 bases from V and 6 bases from J; junction bases left unmatched: 13. Germline values: CDR1 SGDLS, CDR2 YYNGEE. Full variable domain (rest looked up from reference TRBV9 and TRBJ2-1): DSGVTQTPKHLITATGQRVTLRCSPRSGDLSVYWYQQSLDQGLQFLIQYYNGEERAKGNILERFSAQQFPDLHSELNLSSLELGDSALYFCASRGTSGREGAGNEQFFGPGTRLTVL.

The V and J genes are TRBV28 and TRBJ1-4, with D possibly matching TRBD1 (6 bases). The CDR3 loop spans 15 amino acids. CDR1 and CDR2 from the germline V gene are MDHEN and SYDVKM. Between the trimmed V and J ends, which lost 6 bases and 6 bases, there was a span of 17 bases. The CDR3 spells CASSGANRGDEKLFF. The CDR3 bases are TGTGCCAGCAGCGGGGCAAATAGGGGGGATGAAAAACTGTTTTTT.

The chain uses TRBV5-4 and TRBJ2-3; the D gene is possibly TRBD1 (5 bases). Germline CDR1 and CDR2: SGHNT and YYREEE (reference sequence). The CDR3 extends over 14 amino acids. Trimming cost V 5 bases and J 4 bases, with 14 bases left between them. The CDR3 reads CASRSTHRPDTQYF. CDR3 nucleotides: TGTGCCAGCAGATCCACCCACAGGCCAGATACGCAGTATTTT.

V gene TRBV10-3 combines with J gene TRBJ2-7, with TRBD1 identical over 9 bases. CDR3 length: 14 residues. Looked up from germline, CDR1 is ENHRY and CDR2 is SYGVKD. J was trimmed by 6 bases and V by 6 bases; bases with no gene match: 9. CDR3 sequence (DNA): TGTGCCATCAGAAAAGCCACGACAGGGGGCGAGCAGTACTTC. Translating gives CAIRKATTGGEQYF.

This chain links TRBV10-2 with TRBJ2-4; D possibly matches TRBD1 or TRBD2 (6 bases each). Germline V gives CDR1 WSHSY, CDR2 SAAADI. The CDR3 totals 15 residues. V lost 5 bases and J lost 0, with 11 bases in between. CDR3 DNA sequence: TGCGCCAGCAGTCAGGGGACTCTAGCCAAAAACATTCAGTACTTC. Protein sequence: CASSQGTLAKNIQYF.

The CDR3 sequence: CASSLRTNPSYEQYF. CDR3 in DNA: TGTGCCAGCAGCTTACGGACAAATCCCTCCTACGAGCAGTACTTC. The chain recombines TRBV7-8 with TRBJ2-7; a possible D gene is TRBD1 (5 bases). Germline V CDR1 and CDR2: SGHVS, FQNEAQ. V was pared by 2 bases and J by 0 bases, with 11 bases between. This CDR3 region has 15 residues. The complete variable domain, with remaining parts taken from reference TRBV7-8 and TRBJ2-7, reads GAGVSQSPRYKVAKRGQDVALRCDPISGHVSLFWYQQALGQGPEFLTYFQNEAQLDKSGLPSDRFFAERPEGSVSTLKIQRTQQEDSAVYLCASSLRTNPSYEQYFGPGTRLTVT.

The chain combines TRBV11-2 with TRBJ2-2; D uncertain. Germline V gene lookup returns CDR1 SGHAT and CDR2 FQNNGV. The CDR3 totals 14 residues. V dropped 5 bases and J dropped 6 bases, with 13 bases sitting between them. The CDR3 region is CASSPRSSAGELFF. Written as DNA, the CDR3 is TGTGCCAGCAGCCCCCGTTCCTCTGCCGGGGAGCTGTTTTTT.

The V call is TRBV5-1, the J call TRBJ1-4; the D is unclear. This CDR3 is built from 15 residues. Trimming stripped 4 bases from V and 7 bases from J, with 17 bases between. The germline gives CDR1 SGHRS, CDR2 YFSETQ. CDR3 in amino acids: CASSPGAGRSEKLFF. CDR3 nucleotide sequence: TGCGCCAGCAGCCCTGGAGCGGGGAGGAGTGAAAAACTGTTTTTT.

The chain employs TRBV5-1 and TRBJ1-6, with TRBD1 identical over 9 bases. Trimming took 0 bases from V and 7 from J; bases not matched to a gene: 5. In germline, CDR1 is SGHRS, CDR2 YFSETQ. The CDR3 is 16 amino acids. The CDR3 coding sequence is TGCGCCAGCAGCTTGGCCGGGACAGGGTTGAATTCACCCCTCCACTTT. Its protein is CASSLAGTGLNSPLHF.

The J gene is TRBJ2-5, the V gene TRBV7-2, with 9 nucleotides matching TRBD2. This CDR3 spans 16 amino acids. The V gene end was trimmed by 8 bases and the J gene end by 4 bases; junction bases not matched to a gene: 14. In germline, CDR1 is SGHTA, CDR2 FQGNSA. CDR3 DNA: TGTGCCAGCGGACGTGGTTCTAGCGGGGTAGGAGAGACCCAGTACTTC. It codes for CASGRGSSGVGETQYF.

The genes are TRBV11-2 and TRBJ2-1, with 8 bases aligning to TRBD2. The germline CDR1 and CDR2 sequences are SGHAT and FQNNGV. Unmatched junction bases numbered 14, after V lost 5 bases and J lost 5 bases. The CDR3 contains 17 residues. DNA of the CDR3: TGTGCCAGCAGCCCGGGAGGGTTTTGGGATCAAAACAATGAGCAGTTCTTC. Encoded protein: CASSPGGFWDQNNEQFF.

In regard to this clone: In the same sample, other DNA sequences code for this CDR3. The V and J genes are TRBV5-1 and TRBJ1-1; no clear D gene. CDR1 and CDR2 (germline): SGHRS, YFSETQ. Trimming took off 4 bases at V and 4 bases at J, with 11 bases between the two ends. The CDR3 runs 13 residues. CDR3 protein: CASSLGGGTEAFF. CDR3 DNA sequence: TGCGCCAGCAGCCTTGGAGGTGGCACTGAAGCTTTCTTT.

Comment on this clone: The identical CDR3 is also encoded by other nucleotide sequences in the sample. The rearrangement links TRBV11-2 to TRBJ1-1; D perhaps matches TRBD1 (5 bases). The CDR3 contains 15 residues. Germline lookup yields CDR1 SGHAT and CDR2 FQNNGV. Trimming removed 0 bases from V and 3 bases from J, with 11 bases in between. The CDR3 reads CASSLEGVGYTEAFF. The CDR3 nucleotides are TGTGCCAGCAGCTTAGAAGGGGTAGGGTACACTGAAGCTTTCTTT.

The V call is TRBV11-2, the J call TRBJ1-1; D is uncertain. The germline V gene encodes CDR1 SGHAT and CDR2 FQNNGV. The CDR3 spans 16 residues. Trimming left V 0 bases short and J 4 bases short, with 15 bases between. The CDR3 protein is CASSLEPPGSGTEAFF. CDR3 DNA: TGTGCCAGCAGCTTAGAACCCCCGGGCTCGGGCACTGAAGCTTTCTTT.

This clone was recorded a few times. This chain joins TRBV28 and TRBJ1-5; D might be TRBD1 (5 bases). The germline V gene has CDR1 MDHEN and CDR2 SYDVKM. This CDR3 is built from 15 residues. V lost 6 bases to trimming and J lost 3 bases, with 15 bases between them. The CDR3 region is CASSRGTLDNQPQHF. CDR3 DNA sequence: TGTGCCAGCAGCCGAGGGACTTTGGACAATCAGCCCCAGCATTTT.

The chain carries TRBV18 and TRBJ2-7, with 7 positions matching TRBD1. V lost 3 bases and J lost 5; bases outside the gene matches: 4. CDR3 size: 13 residues. CDR1 and CDR2 from the germline V gene are KGHSH and LQKENI. The CDR3 region is CASSPDRAHEQYF. CDR3 DNA: TGTGCCAGCTCACCCGACAGGGCCCACGAGCAGTACTTC.

Comment on this clone: The sample holds other DNA sequences that translate to the same CDR3. This chain joins TRBV19 and TRBJ1-5; D is unresolved. The germline gives CDR1 LNHDA, CDR2 SQIVND (reference sequence). V was clipped by 3 bases and J by 2 bases, with 2 bases between them. This CDR3 has 12 residues. CDR3 protein: CASSMGNQPQHF. CDR3 nucleotide sequence: TGTGCCAGTAGTATGGGCAATCAGCCCCAGCATTTT.

This chain uses TRBV6-5 with TRBJ2-3; D call uncertain. Germline loops: CDR1 MNHEY, CDR2 SVGAGI. The V end lost 6 bases, the J end lost 0 bases, and 13 bases lay between the germline ends. This CDR3 spans 15 amino acids. CDR3 residues: CASRPYLESTDTQYF. CDR3 nucleotides: TGTGCCAGCAGGCCCTATTTAGAAAGCACAGATACGCAGTATTTT.

This sequence joins TRBV30 and TRBJ2-3, with D perhaps matching TRBD2 (5 bases). The CDR3 loop spans 13 amino acids. Trimming cost V 0 bases and J 6 bases, with 10 bases left between them. Germline lookup yields CDR1 GTSNPN and CDR2 SVGIG (reference sequence). The chain's CDR3 is CAWSVRREDTQYF. CDR3 bases: TGTGCCTGGAGTGTACGAAGGGAGGATACGCAGTATTTT.

This clone was seen just once. The chain uses TRBV4-1 and TRBJ2-1; 8 bases are a match to TRBD2. The germline gives CDR1 MGHRA, CDR2 YSYEKL. V dropped 1 base and J dropped 9; count of bases not matched to a gene: 17. The CDR3 totals 18 residues. CDR3 DNA: TGCGCCAGCAGCCAAGGACCCAGCGGGGGAGTAGCAAAGACTGAGCAGTTCTTC. Translation: CASSQGPSGGVAKTEQFF.

Note on this clone: At the DNA level, this CDR3 is encoded by other sequences in the same sample as well. This chain joins TRBV6-1 and TRBJ2-1; D is undetermined. V lost 2 bases, J lost 6 bases, and 5 bases lay in between. The CDR3 contains 12 residues. Germline assignment: CDR1 MNHNS and CDR2 SASEGT. The CDR3 DNA reads as TGTGCCAGCAGTGAAATCGGCAATGAGCAGTTCTTC. It codes for CASSEIGNEQFF.

This chain uses TRBV5-1 with TRBJ2-2, with no clear D. CDR3 length: 15 amino acids. V gave up 4 bases and J gave up 5 bases, with 15 bases separating them. Germline values: CDR1 SGHRS, CDR2 YFSETQ. CDR3 sequence: CASSRNPEYTGELFF. The CDR3 DNA reads as TGCGCCAGCAGCCGGAATCCCGAGTATACCGGGGAGCTGTTTTTT.

As concerns this clone: Other nucleotide sequences from this sample produce the same CDR3. The rearrangement links TRBV10-3 to TRBJ2-2; D is unclear. The CDR3 sequence is 14 residues long. The V and J ends lost 3 bases and 1 base respectively, with 6 bases between them. The germline V gene encodes CDR1 ENHRY and CDR2 SYGVKD. In nucleotides, the CDR3 is TGTGCCATCAGTGAAGGCGGGAACACCGGGGAGCTGTTTTTT. Its protein is CAISEGGNTGELFF.

The chain uses TRBV11-2 and TRBJ2-7; no clear D gene. CDR1 and CDR2 from the germline V gene are SGHAT and FQNNGV. This CDR3 is built from 13 residues. Trimming stripped 5 bases from V and 6 bases from J, with 14 bases between. The CDR3 here is CASSALYALEQYF. CDR3 coding DNA: TGTGCCAGCAGCGCCCTATATGCCCTCGAGCAGTACTTC. The full variable domain, completed using reference TRBV11-2 and TRBJ2-7, is EAGVAQSPRYKIIEKRQSVAFWCNPISGHATLYWYQQILGQGPKLLIQFQNNGVVDDSQLPKDRFSAERLKGVDSTLKIQPAKLEDSAVYLCASSALYALEQYFGPGTRLTVT.

V is TRBV9 and J is TRBJ2-7; TRBD2 agrees at 7 bases. V trimming: 4 bases; J trimming: 5 bases; junction bases outside the gene matches: 6. CDR3 size: 13 residues. Germline loops: CDR1 SGDLS, CDR2 YYNGEE. The CDR3 DNA sequence: TGTGCCAGCAGCCCACGGACTAGTCACGAGCAGTACTTC. Translated: CASSPRTSHEQYF.

A single count supports this clone. The chain uses TRBV30 and TRBJ1-2, with D possibly being TRBD1 (6 bases). The germline V gene encodes CDR1 GTSNPN and CDR2 SVGIG (reference sequence). Trimming shortened V by 7 bases and J by 11 bases, and 23 bases separated the two germline ends. The CDR3 length is 13 residues. As DNA, the CDR3 is TGTGCCTATGCCCTCGACGGGGGCGCAACGTACACCTTC. Amino acids: CAYALDGGATYTF.

The chain joins TRBV5-1 to TRBJ2-7; D perhaps matches TRBD2 (6 bases). The CDR3 extends over 14 amino acids. Germline V gives CDR1 SGHRS, CDR2 YFSETQ. Trimming took off 0 bases at V and 6 bases at J, with 13 bases between the two ends. The DNA of the CDR3 is TGCGCCAGCAGCTTGGCCAGGGCAGCGGGCGAGCAGTACTTC. Translated, it gives CASSLARAAGEQYF. Variable domain in full (rest from reference TRBV5-1 and TRBJ2-7): KAGVTQTPRYLIKTRGQQVTLSCSPISGHRSVSWYQQTPGQGLQFLFEYFSETQRNKGNFPGRFSGRQFSNSRSEMNVSTLELGDSALYLCASSLARAAGEQYFGPGTRLTVT.